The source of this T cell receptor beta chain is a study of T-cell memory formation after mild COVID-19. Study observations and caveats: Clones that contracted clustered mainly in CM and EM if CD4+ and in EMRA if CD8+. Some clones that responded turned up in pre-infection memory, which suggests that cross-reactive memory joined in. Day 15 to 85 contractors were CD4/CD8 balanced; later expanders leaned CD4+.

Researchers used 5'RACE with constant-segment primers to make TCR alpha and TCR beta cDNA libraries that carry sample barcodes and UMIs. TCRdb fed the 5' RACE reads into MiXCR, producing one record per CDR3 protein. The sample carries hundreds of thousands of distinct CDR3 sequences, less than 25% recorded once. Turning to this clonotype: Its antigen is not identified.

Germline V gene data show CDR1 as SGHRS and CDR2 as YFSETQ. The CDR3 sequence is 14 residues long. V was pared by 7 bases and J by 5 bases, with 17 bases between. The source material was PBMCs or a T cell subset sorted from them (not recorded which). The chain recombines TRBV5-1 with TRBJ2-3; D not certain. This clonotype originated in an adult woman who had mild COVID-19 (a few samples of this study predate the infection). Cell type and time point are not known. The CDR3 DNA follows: TGCGCCAGCTGGTCGGCCTATTTGGGAGATACGCAGTATTTT. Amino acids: CASWSAYLGDTQYF.